This TCR beta chain is from a study of cytotoxic CD8 clonotypes in ibrutinib-treated CLL. Study-wide results and caveats: Clonality at baseline surpassed age-matched healthy donors and tracked circulating CD8+ T-cell counts.

The method was immunoSEQ multiplex PCR; TCRdb's version includes in-frame clones alone and lacks a portion of them. Counted here are 150,000 to 200,000 clones, about 88% occurring once; the ten biggest clones make up about 2.9%. Turning to this clone: As yet, its antigen is unknown.

Germline CDR1 LNHNV, CDR2 YYDKDF (reference sequence). This CDR3 spans 17 amino acids. V gave up 4 bases and J gave up 5 bases, with 23 bases separating them. The rearrangement joins TRBV15 to TRBJ1-2; TRBD1 might be the D (6 bases). This clonotype was obtained from a human donor with chronic lymphocytic leukemia. The sample was PBMCs, taken at disease progression, from a patient treated with ibrutinib. Written as DNA, the CDR3 is TGTGCCACCAGCACAAATTCGGCAGGGGCAAGAGGATATGGCTACACCTTC. This translates into CATSTNSAGARGYGYTF. The full variable domain, rest sourced from reference TRBV15 and TRBJ1-2, is DAMVIQNPRYQVTQFGKPVTLSCSQTLNHNVMYWYQQKSSQAPKLLFHYYDKDFNNEADTPDNFQSRRPNTSFCFLDIRSPGLGDTAMYLCATSTNSAGARGYGYTFGSGTRLTVV.